This record covers a single TCR beta chain. Its antigen is still unknown. Per-base qualities were not stored, and no clone one base away is much larger. Library generation was performed with 5' RACE. Instrument on record: NextSeq 500. The TCR library protocol attached unique molecular identifiers to individual cDNA molecules to correct for sequencing error and PCR bias. Both TCR alpha and beta chains were sequenced, and tight co-correlation was observed between alpha and beta sequence abundances in each sample. The original pipeline was this. Decombinator V4 was used to annotate TCR sequences for V gene, J gene and CDR3. TCRs were defined as expanded if a significant change between any two time points was detected under a Poisson model with p below 0.0001. Abundances of TCRs were expressed as counts per million after normalisation to the total number of TCRs sequenced in each sample. TRAV1-2 paired with TRAJ12, TRAJ20 or TRAJ33 defined MAIT TCRs, while TRAV10 paired with TRAJ18 defined iNKT TCRs. VDJdb, accessed 1 November 2021, was searched for CMV, EBV and SARS-CoV-2 annotated TCRs, with TCRs annotated for multiple antigens excluded. TCRdb trimmed the raw reads at Q25, called clones with MiXCR and kept productive beta chains. Each entry is one CDR3 protein sequence, shown with its most common DNA and genes. The V and J calls reflect TCRdb's pipeline rather than the authors' work. The sample records about 110,000 distinct CDR3 sequences, about 12% of which are singletons. The ten largest clones add up to 3% to 3.5% of the sample.

The study was a case-control design nested within a healthcare worker cohort in London, UK, with weekly nasopharyngeal swab PCR tests and blood sampling. Healthcare workers were recruited between 23 and 31 March 2020, during the week of the UK lockdown, and were followed weekly for up to about 15 weeks. This record belongs to a study of early T cells in non-severe SARS-CoV-2 infection (dated by TCRdb to the early 2020s). A note on the overall study: Because TCR sequencing was done on bulk RNA from unsorted whole blood, the alpha and beta chains could not be paired.

The investigation overall reported the following: VDJdb matching was skewed toward anti-spike CD8 responses, so virus-specific expansions were likely underestimated and private and CD4 specificities were missed.

The V and J ends are trimmed by 3 bases and 6 bases, leaving 8 bases between them. The CDR3 runs 12 amino acids, cysteine and phenylalanine included. Only the CDR3 portion is preserved as DNA: 36 bases, with reading frame beginning at the first base. Sequences SGDLS (CDR1) and YYNGEE (CDR2) are obtained from the germline V gene. The sample taken for sequencing was whole blood. Rearrangement joined TRBV9 to TRBJ2-3; the D gene assignment is ambiguous. The sequence was obtained from an adult who was a healthcare worker with PCR-confirmed SARS-CoV-2 infection or an uninfected control (not recorded which). The DNA reads TGTGCCAGCAGCGCCCTAGAGGATACGCAGTATTTT. The resulting protein is CASSALEDTQYF.